The 8 T cell receptor beta chains in this list originate from one sample, sequenced in a study of OX40 agonist ivuxolimab in advanced cancers. Using immunoSEQ multiplex PCR, the repertoire was profiled, and TCRdb retains in-frame clones only, with some absent. The sample has tens of thousands of clones, about 80% seen once. Sequences were derived from CD4+ or CD8+ T cells sorted from blood, sampled in a trial of the OX40 agonist ivuxolimab. Source of these receptors: an adult with an advanced solid tumor such as melanoma, head and neck, liver or kidney cancer.

This clone was detected only once. This sequence joins TRBV11-2 and TRBJ2-2; 7 bases map to TRBD1. The CDR3 consists of 16 residues. CDR1 SGHAT and CDR2 FQNNGV come from the germline V gene. V lost 3 bases to trimming and J lost 4 bases; unmatched junction nucleotides: 8. The CDR3 region is CASSFIQGFVTGELFF. CDR3 sequence (DNA): TGTGCCAGCAGCTTCATACAGGGGTTCGTCACCGGGGAGCTGTTTTTT.

The J gene is TRBJ1-1, the V gene TRBV7-2, with D perhaps TRBD1 (5 bases). The CDR3 loop spans 12 amino acids. Germline loops: CDR1 SGHTA, CDR2 FQGNSA. V lost 3 bases and J 8 bases, leaving 10 bases between the germline ends. In nucleotides, the CDR3 is TGTGCCAGCAGCTTTTCCCGGGGGGAAGCTTTCTTT. Translated: CASSFSRGEAFF.

The gene calls are TRBV5-1 and TRBJ1-2; 9 bases match TRBD1. The trim removed 0 bases at V and 4 bases at J, leaving 4 bases unmatched. The CDR3 covers 15 residues. CDR1 is SGHRS and CDR2 is YFSETQ in the germline V gene. The CDR3 nucleotides read TGCGCCAGCAGCTTGGGACAGGGGGTAGGCTATGGCTACACCTTC. It translates to CASSLGQGVGYGYTF.

This chain links TRBV7-6 with TRBJ2-6; D unclear. CDR3 size: 15 residues. CDR1 is SGHVS and CDR2 is FNYEAQ in the germline V gene. V shed 5 bases and J shed 0 bases, with 8 bases lying between them. CDR3 protein: CASSAQSSGANVLTF. The CDR3 bases are TGTGCCAGCAGCGCTCAGAGCTCTGGGGCCAACGTCCTGACTTTC.

This rearrangement joins TRBV6-1 to TRBJ2-5, with TRBD1 matching 10 bases. TRBJ2-7 explains the end of the DNA better; the J call may be wrong. Germline lookup yields CDR1 MNHNS and CDR2 SASEGT. This CDR3 contains 14 residues. CDR3 residues: CASSRGQGAYEQYF. The CDR3 nucleotides are TGTGCCAGCAGCCGCGGACAGGGGGCCTACGAGCAGTACTTC.

The rearrangement links TRBV18 to TRBJ2-7; D gene uncertain. V gave up 2 bases and J gave up 2 bases, with 13 bases separating them. Germline V lookup: CDR1 KGHSH, CDR2 LQKENI. The CDR3 sequence is 15 residues long. CDR3 bases: TGTGCCAGCTCACCAGTCGGACCCACCGCCTACGAGCAGTACTTC. As protein: CASSPVGPTAYEQYF.

V is TRBV28 and J is TRBJ2-1; 10 bases agree with TRBD1. Germline V lookup: CDR1 MDHEN, CDR2 SYDVKM. Unmatched junction bases numbered 4, after V lost 10 bases and J lost 1 base. The CDR3 sequence is 14 residues long. CDR3 in DNA: TGTGCCACACAGGGACAGGGGTCCTACAATGAGCAGTTCTTC. Its protein product is CATQGQGSYNEQFF.

The chain recombines TRBV19 with TRBJ1-1; tentatively, D is TRBD1 (5 bases). The CDR3 length is 16 residues. Germline values: CDR1 LNHDA, CDR2 SQIVND (reference sequence). The V gene lost 11 bases and the J gene lost 2 bases, with 24 bases spanning the gap. The CDR3 DNA reads as TGTGCCTCCCGGGGACGTCTCTTGCTCTTTAACACTGAAGCTTTCTTT. Protein: CASRGRLLLFNTEAFF.